Listed here are 3 T cell receptor beta chains from one sample, sequenced in a study of early T cells in non-severe SARS-CoV-2 infection. One entry per CDR3 protein, called by TCRdb with MiXCR from the 5' RACE reads. Of 80,000 to 95,000 distinct CDR3 sequences detected, 11% to 15% appear once; the ten largest clones hold under 7.5%. Sequencing was carried out using whole blood. These receptor sequences come from an adult who was a healthcare worker with PCR-confirmed SARS-CoV-2 infection or an uninfected control (not recorded which).

The V gene is TRBV7-9, the J gene TRBJ2-7; TRBD1 is a possible D gene (5 bases). The germline gives CDR1 SEHNR, CDR2 FQNEAQ (reference sequence). Trimming took 1 base from V and 7 from J, leaving 14 bases between them. This CDR3 has 14 amino acids. This chain's CDR3 is CASSLVGQPMEQYF. CDR3 in DNA: TGTGCCAGCAGCTTAGTGGGGCAGCCCATGGAGCAGTACTTC.

The J gene is TRBJ1-2, the V gene TRBV11-2; 8 bases agree with TRBD1. Per the germline V gene, CDR1 is SGHAT and CDR2 is FQNNGV. The V segment lost 5 bases and the J segment 3 bases; nucleotides outside the gene matches: 11. The CDR3 spans 16 residues. Here the CDR3 reads CASSIGTGPLDYGYTF. The CDR3 nucleotides are TGTGCCAGCAGCATAGGGACAGGCCCCCTCGACTATGGCTACACCTTC.

The chain employs TRBV6-1 and TRBJ2-1; 12 nucleotides agree with TRBD2. Germline V CDR1 and CDR2: MNHNS, SASEGT. J gave up 5 bases and V 2 bases, and 4 bases lay outside the gene matches. The CDR3 extends over 16 amino acids. The CDR3 loop reads CASSEPRLAGDNEQFF. CDR3 nucleotides: TGTGCCAGCAGTGAACCCCGACTAGCGGGGGACAATGAGCAGTTCTTC.